What follows is one T cell receptor beta chain and its context. Its antigen remains unknown. These data originate in a study of cytomegalovirus exposure and HLA in healthy donors. Turning to the study itself: There were 75 million to 95 million unique TCRs (from HLA-typed donors) in an early data release. General observations from the study: Earlier analysis looked at TCR beta V segments, and most were productive about 87% or about 30% of the time. In a later analysis, TCR beta V- and J-gene trimming showed a link to a missense DCLRE1C variant. Some highly shared sequence variants likely arose as a pipeline artifact.

This CDR3 contains 15 residues. V was pared by 6 bases and J by 2 bases, with 15 bases between. Germline V gene lookup returns CDR1 MNHEY and CDR2 SVGAGI. Amplification used 60 Vbeta primers and 13 Jbeta primers. TCRdb's copy holds only in-frame clones and misses some; the assay was immunoSEQ multiplex PCR. The sample has fewer than 250,000 clones; more than 65% are singletons. The TCR sequence derives from a woman in her 30s in good health and CMV-seropositive. The V and J genes are TRBV6-5 and TRBJ2-3, with a tentative D call TRBD2 (6 bases). Input material: PBMCs. The CDR3 nucleotides are TGTGCCAGCAGCCTAGGGAGGCTTACCACAGATACGCAGTATTTT. This sequence encodes CASSLGRLTTDTQYF.